The 27 T cell receptor beta chains presented below share a single source sample, sequenced in a study of blood T cell repertoires in COVID-19. The protocol was immunoSEQ multiplex PCR, while the TCRdb copy is restricted to in-frame clones and leaves out a portion. The sample contains approximately 260,000 clones, 85% to 95% of which appear only once. Material for sequencing was PBMCs or T cells enriched from blood (not recorded which). All receptors derive from a woman younger than 30 who had recovered from COVID-19.

This rearrangement joins TRBV2 to TRBJ2-3, with 10 bases aligning to TRBD2. The germline CDR1 and CDR2 sequences are SNHLY and FYNNEI. The CDR3 has 16 residues. V shed 4 bases, J shed 3 bases, and the junction held 7 bases outside the gene matches. The CDR3: CASSARTSGGTDTQYF. CDR3 sequence (DNA): TGTGCCAGCAGTGCTCGGACTAGCGGTGGTACAGATACGCAGTATTTT. The full variable domain, with the rest looked up from reference TRBV2 and TRBJ2-3, is EPEVTQTPSHQVTQMGQEVILRCVPISNHLYFYWYRQILGQKVEFLVSFYNNEISEKSEIFDDQFSVERPDGSNFTLKIRSTKLEDSAMYFCASSARTSGGTDTQYFGPGTRLTVL.

The rearrangement uses TRBV7-2 and TRBJ1-2; unclear D gene. The germline V gene encodes CDR1 SGHTA and CDR2 FQGNSA. Trimming removed 2 bases at V and 8 bases at J, with 15 bases between. The CDR3 is made up of 14 amino acids. CDR3 sequence: CASSLMVGSQGYTF. The CDR3 nucleotides read TGTGCCAGCAGCTTAATGGTCGGGAGTCAGGGCTACACCTTC.

The V gene is TRBV12-3 or TRBV12-4, the J gene TRBJ2-2; unclear D gene. Trimming shortened V by 2 bases and J by 5 bases, and 6 bases separated the two germline ends. This CDR3 has 13 amino acids. Written as DNA, the CDR3 is TGTGCCAGCAGTTTACCCCCGACCGGGGAGCTGTTTTTT. Its protein is CASSLPPTGELFF.

This chain uses TRBV10-3 with TRBJ2-2; TRBD1 matches at 7 bases. The germline CDR1 and CDR2 sequences are ENHRY and SYGVKD. There are 15 residues in the CDR3. Trimming took 10 bases from V and 0 from J; bases not matched to a gene: 8. For the CDR3, the DNA is TGTGCCAGCTCCAGGGGGAACTCGAACACCGGGGAGCTGTTTTTT. It is translated as CASSRGNSNTGELFF.

V is TRBV7-8 and J is TRBJ1-3, with D hard to call. Per the germline V gene, CDR1 is SGHVS and CDR2 is FQNEAQ. Trimming removed 0 bases from V and 5 bases from J, with 5 bases in between. The length of the CDR3 is 13 residues. DNA for the CDR3: TGTGCCAGCAGCTTAGCGGCCCGAAACACCATATATTTT. Encoded protein: CASSLAARNTIYF. Full variable domain (missing parts from reference TRBV7-8 and TRBJ1-3): GAGVSQSPRYKVAKRGQDVALRCDPISGHVSLFWYQQALGQGPEFLTYFQNEAQLDKSGLPSDRFFAERPEGSVSTLKIQRTQQEDSAVYLCASSLAARNTIYFGEGSWLTVV.

This chain uses TRBV18 with TRBJ1-5, with unresolved D. V lost 3 bases to trimming and J lost 9 bases, with 18 bases between them. The CDR3 sequence is 15 residues long. Looked up from germline, CDR1 is KGHSH and CDR2 is LQKENI. The CDR3 here is CASSPFREPNRPQHF. CDR3 nucleotides: TGTGCCAGCTCACCCTTCCGGGAGCCTAACCGGCCCCAGCATTTT.

The V gene is TRBV3-1 (or the pseudogene TRBV3-2), the J gene TRBJ2-7; D is perhaps TRBD2 (6 bases). The CDR3 is 13 residues long. The V gene lost 4 bases and the J gene lost 3 bases, with 10 bases spanning the gap. Germline CDR1 and CDR2: LGHDT and YNNKEL (reference sequence). The CDR3 protein is CASSLRGIYEQYF. DNA for the CDR3: TGTGCCAGCAGCCTTCGGGGGATCTACGAGCAGTACTTC.

This rearrangement joins TRBV24-1 to TRBJ2-2, with TRBD1 matching 7 bases. Germline trimming cut 5 bases from V and 5 bases from J; bases unmatched to any gene: 7. Germline CDR1 KGHDR, CDR2 SFDVKD. The CDR3 runs to 15 residues. CDR3 in DNA: TGTGCCACCAGTGGGGGGACAGACCTAACCGGGGAGCTGTTTTTT. Translating gives CATSGGTDLTGELFF.

V is TRBV18 and J is TRBJ2-1; D may be TRBD1 (5 bases). Germline V gives CDR1 KGHSH, CDR2 LQKENI. There are 14 residues in the CDR3. Between the trimmed V and J ends, which lost 1 base and 8 bases, there was a span of 12 bases. The CDR3 sequence is CASSPQSSRDEQFF. CDR3 DNA: TGTGCCAGCTCACCACAGTCGAGCAGGGATGAGCAGTTCTTC.

The gene calls are TRBV12-3 or TRBV12-4 and TRBJ1-2; possible D gene TRBD1, 6 bases. The V end was cut by 6 bases, the J end by 8 bases, with 13 bases between. This CDR3 comprises 12 residues. CDR3 nucleotides: TGTGCCAGCAGGCTACAGGGTCAAGGCTACACCTTC. It encodes CASRLQGQGYTF.

V is TRBV9 and J is TRBJ2-3, with D possibly matching TRBD2 (5 bases). The CDR3 is made up of 15 amino acids. The V end was cut by 4 bases, the J end by 0 bases, with 12 bases between. The V gene's germline CDR1 is SGDLS and CDR2 YYNGEE. The CDR3 DNA sequence: TGTGCCAGCAGCCCGCGACGGGAAAGCACAGATACGCAGTATTTT. This sequence encodes CASSPRRESTDTQYF.

The chain joins TRBV7-2 to TRBJ2-3, with TRBD1 matching over 8 bases. J lost 2 bases, V lost 5 bases, and 3 bases had no gene match. This CDR3 is 14 amino acids long. Looked up from germline, CDR1 is SGHTA and CDR2 is FQGNSA. CDR3 loop: CASSRDRYTDTQYF. In DNA form, the CDR3 reads TGTGCCAGCAGCCGGGACAGGTACACAGATACGCAGTATTTT.

The rearrangement links TRBV4-3 to TRBJ2-1; no definite D call. From germline, CDR1 is LGHNA and CDR2 YSLEER. The CDR3 runs 15 residues. V was trimmed by 0 bases and J by 10 bases, leaving 16 bases between them. CDR3 in DNA: TGCGCCAGCAGCCAAGATCGACCCACCAACAGCGAGCAGTTCTTC. It encodes CASSQDRPTNSEQFF.

V is TRBV5-4 and J is TRBJ2-6, with D unclear. V shed 0 bases and J shed 2 bases, with 6 bases lying between them. The CDR3 sequence is 15 residues long. Germline values: CDR1 SGHNT, CDR2 YYREEE (reference sequence). In DNA form, the CDR3 reads TGTGCCAGCAGCTTGGCCGGTCCTGGGGCCAACGTCCTGACTTTC. As protein: CASSLAGPGANVLTF. The whole variable domain, remainder taken from reference TRBV5-4 and TRBJ2-6, is ETGVTQSPTHLIKTRGQQVTLRCSSQSGHNTVSWYQQALGQGPQFIFQYYREEENGRGNFPPRFSGLQFPNYSSELNVNALELDDSALYLCASSLAGPGANVLTFGAGSRLTVL.

The CDR3, as DNA: TGTGCCAGCAGCTTGAAACAGATAAGTTCCTACGAGCAGTACTTC. Its protein is CASSLKQISSYEQYF. The V and J genes are TRBV5-4 and TRBJ2-7; D remains unclear. Germline CDR1 reads SGHNT; CDR2 reads YYREEE (reference sequence). With 1 base removed from V and 1 base from J, the gap between germline ends came to 12 bases. There are 15 residues in the CDR3.

On this clone itself: At one boundary the junction diverges from the germline segment, which might be a read error. V is TRBV7-8 and J is TRBJ1-4, with D unclear. The CDR3 runs to 17 residues. The germline V gene has CDR1 SGHVS and CDR2 FQNEAQ. In nucleotides, the CDR3 is TGTGCCAGCAGCTCGAGATTCCGACGCGTCACTAGTGAAAAACTGTTTTTT. It specifies CASSSRFRRVTSEKLFF.

The chain links TRBV10-3 to TRBJ1-2, with 11 bases that match TRBD1. The V and J ends lost 0 bases and 7 bases, in that order; junction bases with no gene match: 4. The germline V gene encodes CDR1 ENHRY and CDR2 SYGVKD. The CDR3 contains 15 residues. The DNA for the CDR3 is TGTGCCATCAGTGAGTCGTGGACAGGGGGCTCTGGCTACACCTTC. It codes for CAISESWTGGSGYTF.

The V call is TRBV24-1, the J call TRBJ1-2; weak D call: TRBD1 (6 bases). This CDR3 is built from 15 residues. Trimming took off 0 bases at V and 3 bases at J, with 10 bases between the two ends. The germline gives CDR1 KGHDR, CDR2 SFDVKD. The CDR3 DNA sequence: TGTGCCACCAGTGATTTGGGGACATTTCACTATGGCTACACCTTC. It yields the protein CATSDLGTFHYGYTF.

The V gene is TRBV9, the J gene TRBJ1-4, with 7 bases matching TRBD1. The length of the CDR3 is 14 residues. Germline lookup yields CDR1 SGDLS and CDR2 YYNGEE. The trim removed 2 bases at V and 3 bases at J, leaving 1 base unmatched. The CDR3 protein is CASSVTGSNEKLFF. The CDR3 bases are TGTGCCAGCAGCGTGACAGGGTCTAATGAAAAACTGTTTTTT.

The V and J genes are TRBV5-1 and TRBJ2-1, with 10 nucleotides matching TRBD1. The CDR3 runs 15 residues. The J segment lost 6 bases and the V segment lost 4 bases, leaving 7 bases of the junction unmatched. The germline CDR1 and CDR2 sequences are SGHRS and YFSETQ. CDR3 DNA: TGCGCCAGCAGCCGCTGGGACAGGGGTTCCAATGAGCAGTTCTTC. Its protein is CASSRWDRGSNEQFF.

V usage is TRBV28 and J usage is TRBJ2-3, with 7 bases lining up with TRBD2. The CDR3 has 13 residues. The V gene end was trimmed by 9 bases and the J gene end by 1 base; junction bases not matched to a gene: 4. Germline assignment: CDR1 MDHEN and CDR2 SYDVKM. For the CDR3, the DNA is TGTGCCAGTCAAAGCGGGGGCACAGATACGCAGTATTTT. Its translation: CASQSGGTDTQYF.

The chain joins TRBV2 to TRBJ1-5, with TRBD1 as a possible D gene (5 bases). CDR3 length equals 15 residues. V was shortened by 6 bases and J by 4 bases, with 16 bases between the two germline ends. Per the germline V gene, CDR1 is SNHLY and CDR2 is FYNNEI. The CDR3 loop reads CASSPGVEGNQPQHF. DNA for the CDR3: TGTGCCAGCAGCCCGGGGGTGGAGGGTAATCAGCCCCAGCATTTT.

V gene TRBV7-9 combines with J gene TRBJ2-1; perhaps TRBD1 as D (6 bases). The CDR3 has 14 amino acids. Germline lookup yields CDR1 SEHNR and CDR2 FQNEAQ (reference sequence). V was pared by 5 bases and J by 13 bases, with 21 bases between. The CDR3 protein is CASSPLQRDNGQFF. The CDR3 bases are TGTGCCAGCAGCCCGCTACAACGGGACAACGGACAGTTCTTC. The full variable domain, with the rest looked up from reference TRBV7-9 and TRBJ2-1, is DTGVSQNPRHKITKRGQNVTFRCDPISEHNRLYWYRQTLGQGPEFLTYFQNEAQLEKSRLLSDRFSAERPKGSFSTLEIQRTEQGDSAMYLCASSPLQRDNGQFFGPGTRLTVL.

The chain links TRBV11-2 to TRBJ2-6; D remains unclear. This CDR3 has 16 residues. Per germline, CDR1 SGHAT and CDR2 FQNNGV. Trimming pared 5 bases from V and 0 bases from J, leaving 11 bases between. CDR3 sequence: CASSQPSGSGANVLTF. The CDR3 region has the DNA TGTGCCAGCAGCCAACCCTCGGGCTCTGGGGCCAACGTCCTGACTTTC.

V is TRBV10-3 and J is TRBJ1-1, with TRBD1 matching 7 bases. The CDR3 totals 13 residues. The germline gives CDR1 ENHRY, CDR2 SYGVKD. The V gene end was trimmed by 6 bases and the J gene end by 2 bases; junction bases not matched to a gene: 3. The CDR3 loop reads CAISGDSNTEAFF. CDR3 bases: TGTGCCATCAGCGGGGACAGTAACACTGAAGCTTTCTTT.

The chain uses TRBV3-1 (or the pseudogene TRBV3-2) and TRBJ1-6; D possibly corresponds to TRBD1 (6 bases). V lost 1 base to trimming and J lost 7 bases, with 11 bases between them. Germline V gives CDR1 LGHDT, CDR2 YNNKEL (reference sequence). The CDR3 runs 15 residues. The CDR3 sequence: CASSQGRQGNSPLHF. CDR3 nucleotides: TGTGCCAGCAGCCAAGGGCGGCAGGGGAATTCACCCCTCCACTTT.

The V gene is TRBV3-1 (or the pseudogene TRBV3-2), the J gene TRBJ1-2, with D possibly being TRBD1 (6 bases). The V end was cut by 0 bases, the J end by 5 bases, with 22 bases between. The V gene's germline CDR1 is LGHDT and CDR2 YNNKEL (reference sequence). CDR3 length equals 18 residues. The DNA of the CDR3 is TGTGCCAGCAGCCAAGATCGCAGGACAGATCCTAACCCGTATGGCTACACCTTC. This sequence encodes CASSQDRRTDPNPYGYTF.